This TCR beta chain was sequenced during a study of regulatory T cells in long-lasting Graves disease (dated by TCRdb to the early 2020s). General notes on the study: In the newly diagnosed Graves' disease group, patients had been taking antithyroid drugs for less than 3 months. Patients with persistent Graves' disease were compared with patients with newly diagnosed Graves' disease using TCR sequencing and RNA sequencing of peripheral blood. The study was registered as a clinical trial and conducted in China. A total of 33 samples underwent TCR sequencing, from roughly 13 patients with persistent Graves' disease and 20 or so patients with newly diagnosed Graves' disease.

Interpreted using the paper, the time point label stands for: newly diagnosed GD, antithyroid drugs for less than 3 months. For both TCR sequencing and RNA sequencing, RNA was extracted from PBMCs in TRIzol. The diagnosis of Graves' disease followed American Thyroid Association guidelines. Patients were recruited from an endocrinology department in Xi'an, China. Each patient gave 7.5 to 10 milliliters of peripheral blood, collected in an EDTA anticoagulant tube. Ficoll Paque Plus density gradient separation was used to isolate PBMCs, and no additional T cell sorting was done. An Agilent 2100 Bioanalyzer and agarose gel were used to check RNA quality, and a NanoDrop 2000 was used to measure RNA concentration. Preparation of the library involved multiplex PCR. Instrument used: Illumina HiSeq 4000. CDR3 regions were amplified by Arm-PCR with iRepertoire HTBI primers to construct TCR beta libraries. PCR products were gel purified before sequencing. The paper's processing steps were these. Gene usage analysis of CDR3 amino acid clonotypes used the roughly 60 TRBV and more than 13 TRBJ segments found across samples. COPE and FqMerger were used to merge filtered high-quality paired reads into contigs. BLAST was used to align contigs to IMGT TRBV, TRBD and TRBJ reference genes, and CDR3 was defined according to IMGT. Highly expanded clones were defined as clonotypes with a frequency above 0.1%. Shannon entropy served as the measure of repertoire diversity, while the Gini coefficient captured V-J evenness. A clonotype was considered public if more than one individual shared it. The public reads were reprocessed in TCRdb via fastp at Q25 and MiXCR, keeping in-frame beta chains. One record per CDR3 amino acid sequence lists the most common genes and DNA. The V and J calls reflect TCRdb's pipeline rather than the authors' work. For this sample the table gives hundreds of thousands of distinct CDR3 sequences, of which approximately 15% were detected only once. The top ten hold around 18% of the sample.

Points the paper makes about the study in general: Lower TCR Shannon entropy and fewer highly expanded clones were observed in persistent Graves' disease patients than in newly diagnosed patients, which suggested clonal expansion. Persistent disease showed preferential use of TRBV28, TRBJ1-2 and TRBJ2-5, whereas newly diagnosed disease favored TRBV20-1 and TRBJ2-1. The authors acknowledged the small sample size as a limitation that may reduce accuracy. Only the TCR beta chain was sequenced and analyzed. Patients with persistent disease shared more public clonotypes (about 2,700) than newly diagnosed patients did (more than 900). The study examined only peripheral blood because the primary lesion, thyroid tissue, could not be accessed.

Germline trimming: 3 bases from V, 4 bases from J; junction bases outside gene matches: 7. There are 16 amino acids in the CDR3, from cysteine to phenylalanine inclusive. Just CDR3 DNA is preserved here, 48 bases in frame from base 1. CDR1 and CDR2 were assigned from the germline V gene as SGDLS and YYNGEE. On this clonotype: The target of this receptor is not known. Base-call qualities are not available, and no considerably larger clone is one nucleotide away.

The same specimen was also included in a second study, on T cells in Graves' hyperthyroidism and ophthalmopathy. The second source states: Stable Graves' hyperthyroidism was defined as the absence of progression to ophthalmopathy over 18 months of follow-up. Hyperthyroidism patients were aged 18 to 65 years and newly diagnosed, with disease duration of less than 2 months. Any patient with an uncontrolled infection, another autoimmune disease, pregnancy or lactation was excluded. Diagnoses were based on clinical symptoms, serum thyroxine and TRAb, thyroid ultrasound and orbital computed tomography. The first round of RT-PCR for the TCR CDR3 was performed with the HTBI primer set and the Qiagen OneStep RT-PCR kit. Blood samples also contained most of the expanded thyroid clonotypes (frequency above 0.001), which suggests that blood repertoires may reflect thyroid immune responses. A 13 V-J signature model separated ophthalmopathy from stable hyperthyroidism, with approximately 87% sensitivity and roughly 81% specificity in cross-validation and 80%/75% in testing. During validation, the model predicted progression to ophthalmopathy a median of roughly six months ahead of onset, with around 71% sensitivity and 72% to 80% specificity. To identify distinguishing TCR V-J signatures, a discovery cohort of 95 to 100 patients was used, comprising 40 to 45 with Graves' ophthalmopathy and some 60 with stable Graves' hyperthyroidism. Whether ophthalmopathy could be predicted prospectively was tested in an independent validation cohort made up of 18 to 20 hyperthyroidism patients plus 17 patients who later progressed to ophthalmopathy. For training and testing, the 100 or so patients in the discovery cohort were randomly divided in a 7:3 ratio. In roughly six Graves' hyperthyroidism patients, the study also compared T-cell repertoires from thyroid tissue with T-cell repertoires from blood. After sampling, hyperthyroidism patients received methimazole starting at 30 mg daily, and ophthalmopathy patients received high-dose intravenous methylprednisolone. Libraries were constructed in a second round of multiplex PCR, after which size selection and purification were performed. Sequencing of the libraries was done on an Illumina HiSeq2000 using paired-end 100 bp reads. Raw data were processed with SOAPnuke, discarding reads with adapters, uncalled bases, mean Phred below 15, or no exact constant-primer or identifier match. COPE v1.2.5 was used to merge the high-quality paired reads, and each unique nucleotide sequence was defined as a clonotype. MiTCR v1.1 was used to align clonotypes to the IMGT TRBV, TRBD and TRBJ reference segments. Only V-J combinations with frequency above 0.0001, covering 99% to 99.2% of repertoires, were analysed. The TCS score was defined as F50 (clonal expansion) divided by E x V (chaos), with BLOSUM62-based TCRdist calculated between CDR3 peptides within each V-J. Welch's t-statistics and random forest reduced around 520 V-J features to around 14, which were used in a naive Bayes classifier (R e1071). No statistical method was used to set the sample size in advance, and investigators knew the group allocation. According to the paper, TCR Vbeta CDR3 sequencing was carried out on some 140 peripheral blood samples, which came from under 50 ophthalmopathy, around 75 hyperthyroidism and around 17 progressor patients.

The TCR originated in a woman aged 30 to 39 with Graves disease. Donor details come from another sample of the same person, matched by shared clones. Here the sequenced sample was peripheral blood mononuclear cells (PBMCs), taken at new diagnosis, from a patient treated with antithyroid drugs. The V and J segments used are TRBV9 and TRBJ2-1, and 10 junction bases match TRBD2. The CDR3 is CASSARTSGAYNEQFF. The nucleotide sequence reads as follows: TGTGCCAGCAGCGCTCGTACTAGCGGGGCTTACAATGAGCAGTTCTTC.